This T cell receptor (beta chain) was sequenced for a study of T cell responses to AZD1222 COVID-19 vaccine. Whole-study findings and limits: Baseline seropositivity occurred in only six AZD1222 recipients. Compared with day 0, the breadth and depth of the Spike-specific TCR repertoire rose significantly after two doses of AZD1222. Spike as a whole was targeted by vaccine-associated CD4 TCRs, dominant at 160-218 and 743-854.

Sequencing was performed with immunoSEQ multiplex PCR; in TCRdb, only in-frame clones are kept and a portion is missing. The table records about 150,000 clones, approximately 89% of them present only once. To note about this clone: Its antigen is as yet unknown.

Trimming stripped 1 base from V and 11 bases from J, with 14 bases between. CDR3 size: 14 residues. Germline V gene sequence: CDR1 SGHVS, CDR2 FQNEAQ. Source: peripheral blood, taken 28 days after the second AZD1222 dose. The origin of this receptor is an adult who received the AZD1222 COVID-19 vaccine. The rearrangement uses TRBV7-8 and TRBJ1-4; D is unresolved. The CDR3 reads CASSLETGGEKLFF. For the CDR3, the DNA is TGTGCCAGCAGCTTAGAGACCGGCGGCGAGAAACTGTTTTTT.